The 9 T cell receptor gamma chains below were found in one sample sequenced in a study of γδ T cells in repeated Plasmodium falciparum infection. Flow sorting of PBMC yielded separate Vgamma9/Vdelta2+ and Vdelta2-negative gammadelta T cell populations for bulk repertoire analysis. TCRdb re-called clones from the multiplex PCR reads using CATT. Of a few thousand gamma-chain clones listed, around 3.6% were seen once; the top ten hold around 32%. The sample taken for sequencing was gamma-delta T cells from blood. These receptors came from a pool of human donors (malaria-infected and uninfected, not separated).

As to this clone: Given a far larger clone just one base away, this is likely a sequencing read error. The identical CDR3 is also encoded by other nucleotide sequences in the sample. V usage is TRGV9 and J usage is TRGJP. Germline matching of the DNA provided the J gene here, since TCRdb leaves it blank. Looked up from germline, CDR1 is GITISATS and CDR2 is ISYDGTV (reference sequence). This CDR3 has 17 residues. Trimming cost V 4 bases and J 7 bases; bases outside gene matches: 10. This CDR3 is CALWEVRLELGKKIKVF. DNA for the CDR3: TGTGCCTTGTGGGAAGTGCGTTTGGAGTTGGGCAAAAAAATCAAGGTATTT.

Ten or more counts support this clone. A much larger clone differs from this one at a single base, so this may be a read error. Other DNA sequences in the same sample also yield this CDR3. The chain joins TRGV9 to TRGJP. V was clipped by 2 bases and J by 4 bases; unmatched bases: 5. The CDR3 covers 17 residues. Per the germline V gene, CDR1 is GITISATS and CDR2 is ISYDGTV (reference sequence). In DNA, the CDR3 is TGTGCCTTGTGGGAGGCGACACAAGAGTTGGGCAAAAAAATCAAGGTATTT. This codes for CALWEATQELGKKIKVF.

For this clone: The protein that TCRdb holds for this DNA derives from a much larger clone and differs from the translated DNA at residue 8, which likely indicates a read error; the protein shown here is translated from the DNA. The chain uses TRGV8 and TRGJ1 or TRGJ2. Germline V CDR1 and CDR2: VENAVY, YDSYNSRV. Trimming cost V 0 bases and J 6 bases; bases outside gene matches: 5. The CDR3 has 13 amino acids. CDR3 loop: CATWDRRSYKKLF. In nucleotides, the CDR3 is TGTGCCACCTGGGATAGGCGGAGTTATAAGAAACTCTTT.

This clone was counted only a few times. The likely explanation is a read error, given a far larger clone one base away. Other DNA variants within this sample encode the same CDR3. The CDR3 DNA follows: TGTGCCTTGTGGGAGGTGCGTTTGGAGTTGGGCAAAAAAATCAAGGTGTTT. It translates to CALWEVRLELGKKIKVF. The J gene was not called, though the V gene is TRGV9. Germline V CDR1 and CDR2: GITISATS, ISYDGTV (reference sequence). There are 17 residues in the CDR3.

This clone rates as medium-sized. The DNA is left out, because the CDR3 cannot be placed on it with certainty; the CDR3 is given as TCRdb lists it. Within the sample, other DNA sequences also encode this same CDR3. V gene TRGV9 was called; the J gene was not. The CDR3 is made up of 30 amino acids, end residues included. CDR1 and CDR2 from the germline V gene are GITISATS and ISYDGTV (reference sequence). This CDR3 is CALWEVIIRNSLAVEQHLLSQVSIGRIQHF.

This clone was seen a handful of times. TCRdb assigns this DNA the protein of a much larger clone, which departs from its translation at residue 8; this likely reflects a read error, and the protein shown comes from translating the DNA. The chain links TRGV3 to TRGJ1 or TRGJ2. No J segment appears in TCRdb, so it was assigned here by matching the sequence to germline. Per the germline V gene, CDR1 is VTNTFY and CDR2 is YDVSTARD (reference sequence). The CDR3 is 13 amino acids. Trimming at V came to 6 bases and at J to 5 bases, leaving 10 bases not matched to a gene. The CDR3 region has the DNA TGTGCCACCTGGTACGAGGCACATTATAAGAAACTCTTT. It is translated as CATWYEAHYKKLF.

In the case of this clone: The protein given by TCRdb reflects a much larger clone and differs at residue 10 from this DNA's translation, likely from a read error; the protein shown is the DNA's translation. The J segment was not called; the V segment is TRGV5. The CDR3 extends over 12 amino acids. CDR1 and CDR2 (germline): VINAFY, YDVSNSKD. The CDR3 reads CATWDRAYKELF. CDR3 nucleotide sequence: TGTGCCACCTGGGACAGGGCTTATAAGGAACTCTTT.

This clone was detected only a few times. The protein in TCRdb stems from a much larger clone and differs at residue 13 from this DNA's translation, likely a read error; here the protein is translated from the DNA. No J gene was assigned, while the V gene was called as TRGV4. Germline assignment: CDR1 EGSTGY and CDR2 YDSYTSSV. The CDR3 covers 15 residues. CDR3 sequence (DNA): TGTGCCACCTGGGATGGGCCCCCTCAAGGTTTTTTGGAACTCTTT. It encodes CATWDGPPQGFLELF.

A remark on this clone: The protein given by TCRdb reflects a much larger clone and differs at residues 18 and 19 from this DNA's translation, likely from a read error; the protein shown is the DNA's translation. The V call is TRGV3, the J call TRGJ1 or TRGJ2. Unmatched junction bases numbered 37, after V lost 0 bases and J lost 11 bases. This CDR3 comprises 22 residues. Germline V gene data show CDR1 as VTNTFY and CDR2 as YDVSTARD (reference sequence). CDR3 loop: CATWDRRLVRTPTISNYHEKLF. The CDR3 bases are TGTGCCACCTGGGACAGGCGTTTAGTAAGGACGCCCACCATATCGAATTATCATGAGAAACTCTTT.